The 22 T cell receptor beta chains listed next were all sequenced from one sample in a study of identical twins. TCRdb called the 5' RACE reads again in MiXCR, with one record for every CDR3 protein. The sample consists of some 460,000 distinct CDR3 sequences, 11% to 15% of them appearing once. This sample was also put to use in a study of yellow fever vaccine responses in identical twins.

What was sequenced was CD4+ T cells sorted from blood. All receptors come from a woman aged 18 to 35 in good health.

This chain connects TRBV18 to TRBJ2-5; the match to TRBD1 covers 8 bases. Germline V gene data show CDR1 as KGHSH and CDR2 as LQKENI. Trimming removed 1 base from V and 5 bases from J; junction bases left unmatched: 9. The CDR3 consists of 16 residues. For the CDR3, the DNA is TGTGCCAGCTCACCACGGACAGGGTGGAGTAGGGAGACCCAGTACTTC. Translated: CASSPRTGWSRETQYF. The full variable domain, in which reference TRBV18 and TRBJ2-5 provide the parts outside the CDR3, is NAGVMQNPRHLVRRRGQEARLRCSPMKGHSHVYWYRQLPEEGLKFMVYLQKENIIDESGMPKERFSAEFPKEGPSILRIQQVVRGDSAAYFCASSPRTGWSRETQYFGPGTRLLVL.

This clonotype was recorded many times. This chain connects TRBV12-3 or TRBV12-4 to TRBJ2-7, with no clear D. The CDR3 sequence is 14 residues long. V was trimmed by 6 bases and J by 2 bases, leaving 14 bases between them. As DNA, the CDR3 is TGTGCCAGCAGCCGTCAGGTGCACGCCTACGAGCAGTACTTC. Its translation: CASSRQVHAYEQYF.

This clonotype was counted ten times or more. The rearrangement uses TRBV6-1 and TRBJ2-3; D is perhaps TRBD2 (5 bases). Germline assignment: CDR1 MNHNS and CDR2 SASEGT. This CDR3 spans 14 amino acids. In DNA form, the CDR3 reads TGTGCGACCCGCGGGCAGGCGACCACAGATACGCAGTATTTT. Residues: CATRGQATTDTQYF.

The rearrangement joins TRBV3-1 to TRBJ1-1, with TRBD1 matching 8 bases. Germline V gene sequence: CDR1 LGHDT, CDR2 YNNKEL (reference sequence). The V gene end was trimmed by 1 base and the J gene end by 6 bases; junction bases not matched to a gene: 7. The CDR3 is made up of 15 amino acids. The CDR3 DNA follows: TGTGCCAGCAGCCAAGTCTCAGGGGGCGCTTCTGAAGCTTTCTTT. Amino acid sequence: CASSQVSGGASEAFF.

The chain joins TRBV12-3 or TRBV12-4 to TRBJ2-3; no firm D call. This CDR3 is built from 15 residues. With 3 bases removed from V and 6 bases from J, the gap between germline ends came to 16 bases. The CDR3 DNA follows: TGTGCCAGCAGTTTTGTGCGGCAGAACGTGGATACGCAGTATTTT. Its translation is CASSFVRQNVDTQYF.

The rearrangement joins TRBV7-9 to TRBJ2-1, with D perhaps matching TRBD2 (5 bases). This CDR3 has 15 amino acids. Germline CDR1 SEHNR, CDR2 FQNEAQ (reference sequence). Trimming cost V 2 bases and J 1 base, with 9 bases left between them. DNA of the CDR3: TGTGCCAGCAGCTTACTGACGGGATCCTACAATGAGCAGTTCTTC. It is translated as CASSLLTGSYNEQFF.

This clonotype was detected a few times. The CDR3 protein is CASTFLDGNVLTF. In nucleotides, the CDR3 is TGTGCCAGCACCTTCTTGGACGGCAACGTCCTGACTTTC. V and J are TRBV12-3 or TRBV12-4 and TRBJ2-6, with no clear D. V shed 7 bases and J shed 9 bases, with 13 bases lying between them. The CDR3 spans 13 residues.

This clonotype was counted between two and nine times. V and J are TRBV30 and TRBJ1-4, with 7 bases aligning to TRBD1. Germline V CDR1 and CDR2: GTSNPN, SVGIG (reference sequence). CDR3 length: 15 residues. V shed 2 bases, J shed 5 bases, and the junction held 8 bases outside the gene matches. CDR3 loop: CAWSPPDRKNEKLFF. The CDR3 nucleotides are TGTGCCTGGAGTCCCCCGGACAGGAAGAATGAAAAACTGTTTTTT.

V and J are TRBV27 and TRBJ2-1, with 8 bases aligning to TRBD2. In germline, CDR1 is MNHEY, CDR2 SMNVEV (reference sequence). V lost 0 bases and J lost 4; bases outside the gene matches: 5. The CDR3 is 16 residues long. The CDR3 region is CASSLSSGTLYNEQFF. Here the CDR3 DNA reads TGTGCCAGCAGTTTATCTAGCGGGACCCTTTACAATGAGCAGTTCTTC.

The table lists this clonotype with many counts. The chain is built from TRBV5-1 and TRBJ2-5; tentatively, D is TRBD2 (6 bases). Trimming cost V 6 bases and J 2 bases, with 14 bases left between them. CDR3 length equals 14 residues. Germline CDR1 is SGHRS and CDR2 is YFSETQ. Here the CDR3 reads CASNLEGTQETQYF. The CDR3 nucleotides are TGCGCCAGCAACTTAGAAGGGACTCAAGAGACCCAGTACTTC.

V and J are TRBV4-3 and TRBJ2-7; 9 nucleotides line up with TRBD1. This CDR3 spans 14 amino acids. In germline, CDR1 is LGHNA, CDR2 YSLEER. Trimming removed 4 bases from V and 5 bases from J; junction bases left unmatched: 6. The CDR3 DNA reads as TGCGCCAGCAGCCGGCTGACAGGGGGGGACGAGCAGTACTTC. Its translation: CASSRLTGGDEQYF.

This chain connects TRBV9 to TRBJ2-7; 9 nucleotides align to TRBD2. Germline CDR1 SGDLS, CDR2 YYNGEE. The CDR3 extends over 15 amino acids. V dropped 0 bases and J dropped 5; count of bases not matched to a gene: 6. CDR3 in DNA: TGTGCCAGCAGCGTAGACCCCGGCGGGAGGGACGAGCAGTACTTC. This sequence encodes CASSVDPGGRDEQYF.

This clonotype was seen a few times. The chain combines TRBV28 with TRBJ2-5; 8 nucleotides match TRBD1. With 5 bases clipped from V and 4 bases from J, the junction kept 18 bases outside the gene matches. CDR1 is MDHEN, CDR2 SYDVKM, per germline. This CDR3 has 18 amino acids. The CDR3 is CASSTRQGSKRGAETQYF. CDR3 coding DNA: TGTGCCAGCAGTACCCGACAGGGGTCTAAAAGAGGGGCAGAGACCCAGTACTTC.

This clonotype was seen only a few times. The CDR3, as DNA: TGCGCCAGCCCCCCCGTGGGCGGGGAGCTGTTTTTT. This encodes CASPPVGGELFF. V gene TRBV5-1 combines with J gene TRBJ2-2; D not certain. The CDR3 runs 12 residues. Germline CDR1 reads SGHRS; CDR2 reads YFSETQ. Deletions cut 7 bases from V and 7 bases from J, with 11 bases between.

The J gene is TRBJ1-1, the V gene TRBV7-2; no clear D. With 2 bases removed from V and 4 bases from J, the gap between germline ends came to 14 bases. This CDR3 region has 15 residues. Germline V gives CDR1 SGHTA, CDR2 FQGNSA. CDR3 in amino acids: CASSLTPLVGTEAFF. CDR3 DNA sequence: TGTGCCAGCAGCTTAACTCCACTGGTAGGCACTGAAGCTTTCTTT. The full variable domain, in which reference TRBV7-2 and TRBJ1-1 provide the parts outside the CDR3, is GAGVSQSPSNKVTEKGKDVELRCDPISGHTALYWYRQSLGQGLEFLIYFQGNSAPDKSGLPSDRFSAERTGGSVSTLTIQRTQQEDSAVYLCASSLTPLVGTEAFFGQGTRLTVV.

A few counts support this clonotype. The chain combines TRBV10-3 with TRBJ1-4, with a possible D match to TRBD1 (5 bases). V shed 6 bases and J shed 0 bases, with 8 bases lying between them. Germline values: CDR1 ENHRY, CDR2 SYGVKD. CDR3 length: 14 amino acids. CDR3 in DNA: TGTGCCATCAGCCCGACAGCAACTAATGAAAAACTGTTTTTT. Its translation is CAISPTATNEKLFF.

This clonotype was detected a few times. The chain carries TRBV10-3 and TRBJ2-7; the match to TRBD1 covers 8 bases. The CDR3 is 20 amino acids. Germline assignment: CDR1 ENHRY and CDR2 SYGVKD. The J segment lost 2 bases and the V segment lost 5 bases, leaving 23 bases of the junction unmatched. The CDR3 bases are TGTGCCATCAGTAAAACCCGTGGGGGCCCGACAGGGGACCGCCCCTACGAGCAGTACTTC. Translation gives CAISKTRGGPTGDRPYEQYF.

This clonotype has just a few counts. The chain joins TRBV9 to TRBJ2-7; TRBD1 agrees at 8 bases. CDR1 is SGDLS, CDR2 YYNGEE, per germline. With V trimmed by 0 bases and J by 5 bases, 10 bases remained unmatched. The CDR3 covers 16 residues. The CDR3 protein is CASSVEGSGGNHEQYF. The CDR3 coding sequence is TGTGCCAGCAGCGTAGAGGGGTCAGGGGGCAACCACGAGCAGTACTTC.

The V call is TRBV10-2, the J call TRBJ2-2; D ambiguous. This CDR3 is 15 amino acids long. The V end was cut by 1 base, the J end by 1 base, with 7 bases between. Germline CDR1 is WSHSY and CDR2 is SAAADI. The DNA of the CDR3 is TGCGCCAGCAGTGAGTGGCTAGTGAACACCGGGGAGCTGTTTTTT. Its protein is CASSEWLVNTGELFF.

The chain couples TRBV7-2 to TRBJ2-1; D possibly corresponds to TRBD2 (6 bases). The V and J ends lost 5 bases and 3 bases respectively, with 14 bases between them. This CDR3 is built from 15 residues. CDR1 and CDR2 from the germline V gene are SGHTA and FQGNSA. CDR3 loop: CASSGRTEGYNEQFF. For the CDR3, the DNA is TGTGCCAGCAGCGGGCGCACGGAGGGCTACAATGAGCAGTTCTTC.

This clonotype was counted a few times. This chain joins TRBV30 and TRBJ1-1; D unresolved. CDR1 and CDR2 (germline): GTSNPN, SVGIG (reference sequence). Trimming shortened V by 2 bases and J by 3 bases, and 10 bases separated the two germline ends. The CDR3 has 13 amino acids. CDR3 amino acids: CAWSFEVYTEAFF. CDR3 bases: TGTGCCTGGAGTTTTGAGGTTTACACTGAAGCTTTCTTT.

This clonotype has more than one count but fewer than ten. V and J are TRBV18 and TRBJ2-3, with D possibly TRBD2 on 5 matching bases. Germline V gene data show CDR1 as KGHSH and CDR2 as LQKENI. V was trimmed by 5 bases and J by 1 base, leaving 16 bases between them. CDR3 size: 16 residues. CDR3 in DNA: TGTGCCAGCTCATGGACCAATGCCGGGGGCACAGATACGCAGTATTTT. Protein sequence: CASSWTNAGGTDTQYF.